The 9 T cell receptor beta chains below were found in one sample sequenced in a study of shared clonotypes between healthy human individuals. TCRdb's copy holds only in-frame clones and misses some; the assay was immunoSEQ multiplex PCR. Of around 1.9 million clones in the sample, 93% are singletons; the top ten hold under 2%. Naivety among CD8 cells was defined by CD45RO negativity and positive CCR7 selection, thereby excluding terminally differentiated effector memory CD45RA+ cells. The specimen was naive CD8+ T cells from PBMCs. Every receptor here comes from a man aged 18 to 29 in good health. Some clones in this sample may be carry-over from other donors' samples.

The CDR3, as DNA: TGTGCCAGCAGTTACCCCGGGGCCTACGAGCAGTACTTC. Protein product: CASSYPGAYEQYF. The chain links TRBV27 to TRBJ2-7; possibly TRBD2 for D (5 bases). The CDR3 spans 13 residues. Germline CDR1 and CDR2: MNHEY and SMNVEV (reference sequence). V lost 4 bases to trimming and J lost 2 bases, with 9 bases between them.

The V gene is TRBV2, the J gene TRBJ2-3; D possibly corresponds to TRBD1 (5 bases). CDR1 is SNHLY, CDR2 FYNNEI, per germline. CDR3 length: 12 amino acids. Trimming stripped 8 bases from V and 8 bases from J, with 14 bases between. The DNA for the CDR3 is TGTGCCAGCGTAGGGGCTGAGGCTACGCAGTATTTT. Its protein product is CASVGAEATQYF.

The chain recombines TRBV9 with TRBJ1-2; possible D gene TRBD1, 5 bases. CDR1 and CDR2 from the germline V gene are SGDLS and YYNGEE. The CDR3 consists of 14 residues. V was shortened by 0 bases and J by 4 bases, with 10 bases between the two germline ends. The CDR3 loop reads CASSVGRAAYGYTF. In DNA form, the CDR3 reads TGTGCCAGCAGCGTAGGCAGGGCGGCCTATGGCTACACCTTC.

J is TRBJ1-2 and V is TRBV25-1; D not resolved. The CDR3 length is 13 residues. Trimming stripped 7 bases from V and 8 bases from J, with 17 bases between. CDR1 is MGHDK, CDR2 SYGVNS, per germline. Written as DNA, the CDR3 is TGTGCCAGCAACTCCGGGAGGAGCCTAGGCTACACCTTC. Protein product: CASNSGRSLGYTF.

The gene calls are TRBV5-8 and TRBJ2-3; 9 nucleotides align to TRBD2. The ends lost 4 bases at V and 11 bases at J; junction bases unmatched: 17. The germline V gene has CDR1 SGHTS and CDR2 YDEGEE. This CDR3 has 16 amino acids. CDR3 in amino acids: CASSAGLAMIPRMQYF. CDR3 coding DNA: TGTGCCAGCAGCGCAGGACTAGCGATGATCCCCCGAATGCAGTATTTT.

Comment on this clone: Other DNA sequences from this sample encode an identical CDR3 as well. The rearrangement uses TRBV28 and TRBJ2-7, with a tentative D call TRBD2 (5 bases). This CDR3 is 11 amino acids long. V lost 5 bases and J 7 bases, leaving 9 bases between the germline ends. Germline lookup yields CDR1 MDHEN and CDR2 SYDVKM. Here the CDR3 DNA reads TGTGCCAGCAGTCCACCGGGGGAGCAGTACTTC. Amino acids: CASSPPGEQYF.

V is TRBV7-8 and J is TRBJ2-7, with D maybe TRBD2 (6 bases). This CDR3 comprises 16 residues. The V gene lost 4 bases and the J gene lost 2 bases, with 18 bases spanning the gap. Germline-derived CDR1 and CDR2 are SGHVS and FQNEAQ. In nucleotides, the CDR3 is TGTGCCAGCAGCTCAAATCAAGGAGGGTCAACCTACGAGCAGTACTTC. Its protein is CASSSNQGGSTYEQYF. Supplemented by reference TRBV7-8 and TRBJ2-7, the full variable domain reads GAGVSQSPRYKVAKRGQDVALRCDPISGHVSLFWYQQALGQGPEFLTYFQNEAQLDKSGLPSDRFFAERPEGSVSTLKIQRTQQEDSAVYLCASSSNQGGSTYEQYFGPGTRLTVT.

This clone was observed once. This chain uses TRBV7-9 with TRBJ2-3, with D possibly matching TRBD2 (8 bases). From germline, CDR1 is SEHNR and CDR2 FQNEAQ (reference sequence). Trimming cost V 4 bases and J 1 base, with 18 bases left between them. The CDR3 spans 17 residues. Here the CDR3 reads CASSYPGGDSRTDTQYF. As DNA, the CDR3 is TGTGCCAGCAGCTACCCGGGGGGGGACAGTCGCACAGATACGCAGTATTTT.

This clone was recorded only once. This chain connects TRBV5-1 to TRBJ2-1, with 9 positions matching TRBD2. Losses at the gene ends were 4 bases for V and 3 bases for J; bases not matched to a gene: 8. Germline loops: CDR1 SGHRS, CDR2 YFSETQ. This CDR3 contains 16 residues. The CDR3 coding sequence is TGCGCCAGCAGCGGTGTAGCGGGAGTGGGCTACAATGAGCAGTTCTTC. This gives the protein CASSGVAGVGYNEQFF.